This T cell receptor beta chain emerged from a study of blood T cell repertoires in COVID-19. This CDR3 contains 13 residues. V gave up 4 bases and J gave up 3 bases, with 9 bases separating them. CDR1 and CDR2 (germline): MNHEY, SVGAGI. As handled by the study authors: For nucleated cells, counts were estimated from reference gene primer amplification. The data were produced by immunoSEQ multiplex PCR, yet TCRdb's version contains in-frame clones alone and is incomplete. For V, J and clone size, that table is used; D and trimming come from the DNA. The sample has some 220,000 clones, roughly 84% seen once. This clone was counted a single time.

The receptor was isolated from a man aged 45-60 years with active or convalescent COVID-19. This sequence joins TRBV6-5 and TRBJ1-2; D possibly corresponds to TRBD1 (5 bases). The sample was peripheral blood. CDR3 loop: CASSSDSYYGYTF. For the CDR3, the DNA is TGTGCCAGCAGTTCCGACAGCTACTATGGCTACACCTTC.